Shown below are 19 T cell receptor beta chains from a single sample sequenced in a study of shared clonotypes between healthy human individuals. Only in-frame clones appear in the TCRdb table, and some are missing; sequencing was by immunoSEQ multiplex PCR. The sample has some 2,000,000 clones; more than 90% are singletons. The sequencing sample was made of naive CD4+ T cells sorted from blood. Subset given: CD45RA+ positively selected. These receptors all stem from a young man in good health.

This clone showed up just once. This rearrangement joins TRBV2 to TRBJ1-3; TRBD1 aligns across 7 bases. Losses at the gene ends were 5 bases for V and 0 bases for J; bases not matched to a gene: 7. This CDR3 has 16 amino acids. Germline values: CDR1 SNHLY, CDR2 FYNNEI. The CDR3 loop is CASSPGTVGSGNTIYF. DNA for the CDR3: TGTGCCAGCAGTCCCGGGACAGTCGGCTCTGGAAACACCATATATTTT.

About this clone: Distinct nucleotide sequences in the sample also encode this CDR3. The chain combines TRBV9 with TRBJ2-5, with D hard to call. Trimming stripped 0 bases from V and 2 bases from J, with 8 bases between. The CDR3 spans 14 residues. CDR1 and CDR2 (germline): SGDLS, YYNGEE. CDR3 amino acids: CASSVGGAQETQYF. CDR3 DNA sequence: TGTGCCAGCAGCGTAGGAGGCGCTCAAGAGACCCAGTACTTC.

CDR3: CASSFDGYSNQPQHF. The DNA for the CDR3 is TGTGCCAGCAGTTTTGACGGCTATAGCAATCAGCCCCAGCATTTT. V gene TRBV11-2 combines with J gene TRBJ1-5; D uncertain. Germline CDR1 SGHAT, CDR2 FQNNGV. The V end was cut by 6 bases, the J end by 0 bases, with 12 bases between. The CDR3 length is 15 residues.

In DNA form, the CDR3 reads TGTGCCAGCAGTTACGGGACAGCTGGGGCGACCCAGTACTTC. Its protein product is CASSYGTAGATQYF. The gene calls are TRBV6-5 and TRBJ2-5, with 7 bases that match TRBD1. The CDR3 sequence is 14 residues long. Germline V gene sequence: CDR1 MNHEY, CDR2 SVGAGI. The junction had 7 bases not matched to a gene; V was cut back by 2 bases and J by 7 bases.

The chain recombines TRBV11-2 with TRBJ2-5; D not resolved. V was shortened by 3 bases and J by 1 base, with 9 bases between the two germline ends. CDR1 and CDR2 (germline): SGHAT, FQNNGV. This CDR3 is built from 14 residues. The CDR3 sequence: CASSFLAPQETQYF. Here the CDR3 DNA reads TGTGCCAGCAGCTTCTTAGCTCCCCAAGAGACCCAGTACTTC.

The DNA for the CDR3 is TGTGCCTGGAGTGCAACCCGGACTAGCGGGAGGGGTGGGGAGCTGTTTTTT. The encoded protein is CAWSATRTSGRGGELFF. V is TRBV30 and J is TRBJ2-2; 15 bases line up with TRBD2. Germline V gene data show CDR1 as GTSNPN and CDR2 as SVGIG (reference sequence). The CDR3 is 17 amino acids. The trim removed 1 base at V and 8 bases at J, leaving 8 bases unmatched.

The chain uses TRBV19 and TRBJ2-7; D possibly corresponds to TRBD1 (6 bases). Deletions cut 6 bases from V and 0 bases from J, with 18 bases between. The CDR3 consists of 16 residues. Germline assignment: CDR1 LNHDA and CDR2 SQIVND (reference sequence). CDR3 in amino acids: CASSRDRDTNSYEQYF. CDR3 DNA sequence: TGTGCCAGTAGCAGGGACCGGGACACCAACTCCTACGAGCAGTACTTC.

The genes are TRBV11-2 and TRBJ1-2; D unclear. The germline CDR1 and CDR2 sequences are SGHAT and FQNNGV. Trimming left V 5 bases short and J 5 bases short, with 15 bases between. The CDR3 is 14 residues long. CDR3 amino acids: CASSLVQGSYGYTF. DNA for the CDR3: TGTGCCAGCAGCCTTGTCCAAGGATCATATGGCTACACCTTC.

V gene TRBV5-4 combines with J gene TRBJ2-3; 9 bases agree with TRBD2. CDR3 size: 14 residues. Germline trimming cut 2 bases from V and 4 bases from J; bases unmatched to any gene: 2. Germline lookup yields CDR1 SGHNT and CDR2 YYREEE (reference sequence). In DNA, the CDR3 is TGTGCCAGCAGCTTTAGCGGGAGACCAGATACGCAGTATTTT. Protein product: CASSFSGRPDTQYF.

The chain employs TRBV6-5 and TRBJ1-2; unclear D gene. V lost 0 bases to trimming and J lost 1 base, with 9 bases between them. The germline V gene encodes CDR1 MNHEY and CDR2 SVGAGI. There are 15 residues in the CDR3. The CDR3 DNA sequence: TGTGCCAGCAGTTACTCGAATGGGGTTAACTATGGCTACACCTTC. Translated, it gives CASSYSNGVNYGYTF.

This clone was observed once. This CDR3 reads CATSGTDEQYF. Here the CDR3 DNA reads TGTGCCACCTCCGGGACAGATGAGCAGTACTTC. The chain uses TRBV5-4 and TRBJ2-7; TRBD1 agrees at 7 bases. The CDR3 spans 11 residues. V trimming: 9 bases; J trimming: 7 bases; junction bases outside the gene matches: 7. The germline gives CDR1 SGHNT, CDR2 YYREEE (reference sequence). The variable domain in full, with the rest retrieved from reference TRBV5-4 and TRBJ2-7, is ETGVTQSPTHLIKTRGQQVTLRCSSQSGHNTVSWYQQALGQGPQFIFQYYREEENGRGNFPPRFSGLQFPNYSSELNVNALELDDSALYLCATSGTDEQYFGPGTRLTVT.

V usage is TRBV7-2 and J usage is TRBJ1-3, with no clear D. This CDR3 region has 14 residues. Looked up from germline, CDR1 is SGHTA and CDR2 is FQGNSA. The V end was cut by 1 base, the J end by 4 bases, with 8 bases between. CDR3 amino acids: CASSLGLGGNTIYF. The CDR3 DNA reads TGTGCCAGCAGCTTAGGATTAGGGGGAAACACCATATATTTT.

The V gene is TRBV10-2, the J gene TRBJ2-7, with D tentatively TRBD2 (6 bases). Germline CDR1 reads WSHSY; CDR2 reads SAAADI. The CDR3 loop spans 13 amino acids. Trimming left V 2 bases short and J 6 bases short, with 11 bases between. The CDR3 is CASSERFGGEQYF. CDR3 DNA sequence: TGCGCCAGCAGTGAGCGGTTCGGGGGCGAGCAGTACTTC.

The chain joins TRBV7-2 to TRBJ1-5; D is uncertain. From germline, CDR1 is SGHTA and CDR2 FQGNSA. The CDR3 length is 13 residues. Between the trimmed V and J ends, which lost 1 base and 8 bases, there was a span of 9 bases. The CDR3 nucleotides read TGTGCCAGCAGCTTAGATAACGTCGAGCCCCAGCATTTT. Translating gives CASSLDNVEPQHF. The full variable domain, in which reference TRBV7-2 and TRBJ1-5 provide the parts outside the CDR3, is GAGVSQSPSNKVTEKGKDVELRCDPISGHTALYWYRQSLGQGLEFLIYFQGNSAPDKSGLPSDRFSAERTGGSVSTLTIQRTQQEDSAVYLCASSLDNVEPQHFGDGTRLSIL.

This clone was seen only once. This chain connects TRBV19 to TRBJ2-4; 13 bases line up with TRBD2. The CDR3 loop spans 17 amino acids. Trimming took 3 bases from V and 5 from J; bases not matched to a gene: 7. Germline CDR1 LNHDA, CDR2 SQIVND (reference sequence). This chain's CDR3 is CASSISAGLAGENIQYF. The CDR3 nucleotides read TGTGCCAGTAGTATCTCCGCCGGACTAGCGGGGGAAAACATTCAGTACTTC.

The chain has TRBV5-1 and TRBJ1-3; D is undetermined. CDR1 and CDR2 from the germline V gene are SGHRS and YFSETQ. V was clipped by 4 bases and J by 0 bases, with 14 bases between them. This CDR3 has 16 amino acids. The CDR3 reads CASSIETGFSGNTIYF. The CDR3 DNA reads TGCGCCAGCAGCATCGAGACGGGTTTCTCTGGAAACACCATATATTTT.

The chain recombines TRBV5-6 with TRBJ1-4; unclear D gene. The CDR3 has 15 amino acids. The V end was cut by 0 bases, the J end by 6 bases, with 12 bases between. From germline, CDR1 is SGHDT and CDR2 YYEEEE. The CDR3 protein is CASSLVVADDEKLFF. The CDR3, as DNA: TGTGCCAGCAGCTTGGTCGTGGCAGATGATGAAAAACTGTTTTTT.

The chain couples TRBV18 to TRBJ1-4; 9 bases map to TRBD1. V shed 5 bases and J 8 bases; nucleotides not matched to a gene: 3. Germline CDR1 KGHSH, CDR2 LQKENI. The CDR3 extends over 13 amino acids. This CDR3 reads CASSSTGGEKLFF. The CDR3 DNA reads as TGTGCCAGCTCATCAACAGGGGGCGAAAAACTGTTTTTT.

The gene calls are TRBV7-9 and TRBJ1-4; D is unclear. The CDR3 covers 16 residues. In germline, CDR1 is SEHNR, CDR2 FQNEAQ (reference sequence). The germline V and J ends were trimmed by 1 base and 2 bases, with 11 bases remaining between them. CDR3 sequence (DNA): TGTGCCAGCAGCTTAGTGTCGCGGCTTACTAATGAAAAACTGTTTTTT. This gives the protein CASSLVSRLTNEKLFF.